The 18 T cell receptor beta chains below come from one sample, sequenced in a study of Graves' ophthalmopathy and Graves' hyperthyroidism listed by TCRdb under 2018. Sequencing took place on an Illumina HiSeq 2000. TCR beta CDR3 regions were amplified from RNA transcripts for repertoire sequencing. The first round was an RT-PCR using HTBI primers with the Qiagen OneStep RT-PCR kit, and this first round was followed by a second-round multiplex PCR, then size selection and purification. TCRdb handled the public reads itself, with Q25 trimming in fastp and clone calling in MiXCR, and kept productive beta chains. Rows are unified per CDR3 protein, each entry keeping the most common DNA and genes. For this sample there are under 800,000 distinct CDR3 sequences; about a fifth appear just once. Together, the top ten hold more than 5.5% of the sample. Sequenced sample: peripheral blood. Source of these receptors: a woman between 18 and 29 years old with stable Graves' hyperthyroidism. Some clones in this sample may be carry-over from other donors' samples. Donor details come from another sample of the same person, matched by shared clones.

CDR3 DNA: TGTGCTAGTGCCCACCCCGAAGCGGGGGGGTACGAGCAGTACTTC. It translates to CASAHPEAGGYEQYF. The chain couples TRBV12-5 to TRBJ2-7, with TRBD2 matching 10 bases. The CDR3 is made up of 15 amino acids. The trim removed 7 bases at V and 4 bases at J, leaving 10 bases unmatched. CDR1 is LGHNT, CDR2 FRNRAP, per germline.

By proportion, this clonotype is medium-sized. The J gene is TRBJ2-5, the V gene TRBV6-5; D gene unclear. Trimming took off 4 bases at V and 4 bases at J, with 19 bases between the two ends. The length of the CDR3 is 16 residues. In germline, CDR1 is MNHEY, CDR2 SVGAGI. CDR3 in amino acids: CASSLGITLYRETQYF. CDR3 nucleotide sequence: TGTGCCAGCAGTTTGGGGATAACCCTCTATCGAGAGACCCAGTACTTC.

This clonotype was recorded a few times. The V call is TRBV3-1, the J call TRBJ2-4, with D unresolved. The CDR3 is 16 amino acids. Trimming pared 0 bases from V and 0 bases from J, leaving 9 bases between. CDR1 LGHDT and CDR2 YNNKEL come from the germline V gene (reference sequence). CDR3 amino acids: CASSQEVAIAKNIQYF. CDR3 sequence (DNA): TGTGCCAGCAGCCAAGAGGTTGCCATAGCCAAAAACATTCAGTACTTC.

The sample holds many counts of this clonotype. This chain uses TRBV12-3 or TRBV12-4 with TRBJ1-1; a possible D gene is TRBD1 (5 bases). This CDR3 has 14 amino acids. V lost 5 bases, J lost 4 bases, and 14 bases lay in between. Written as DNA, the CDR3 is TGTGCCAGCAGTCCTTTCCCCGGGGGCACTGAAGCTTTCTTT. Translation: CASSPFPGGTEAFF.

This clonotype was detected many times. The chain uses TRBV12-5 and TRBJ1-6; D is uncertain. The germline V gene encodes CDR1 LGHNT and CDR2 FRNRAP. There are 14 residues in the CDR3. V shed 3 bases and J shed 6 bases, with 9 bases lying between them. CDR3 sequence: CASGFLEVNSPLHF. The CDR3 nucleotides are TGTGCTAGTGGTTTCCTGGAGGTTAATTCACCCCTCCACTTT.

This clonotype was found a few times. A much more abundant neighbour one base away suggests this may be a read error. The rearrangement links TRBV5-6 to TRBJ2-2; 12 nucleotides match TRBD2. CDR1 SGHDT and CDR2 YYEEEE come from the germline V gene. This CDR3 contains 16 residues. Written as DNA, the CDR3 is TGTGCCAGCAGCGATCCTAGCGGGGGGGACACCGGGGAGCTGTGTTTT. Its translation: CASSDPSGGDTGELCF.

This clonotype was counted at least ten times. The genes are TRBV6-4 and TRBJ2-5, with D maybe TRBD1 (5 bases). The CDR3 has 12 residues. The V end lost 8 bases, the J end lost 3 bases, and 10 bases lay between the germline ends. Germline CDR1 is MRHNA and CDR2 is SNTAGT. CDR3: CASDGREETQYF. CDR3 in DNA: TGTGCCAGCGACGGCAGGGAAGAGACCCAGTACTTC.

This clonotype was seen repeatedly, ten times or more. This chain connects TRBV6-5 to TRBJ1-1; no reliable D call. CDR3 length: 13 amino acids. The V gene lost 8 bases and the J gene lost 2 bases, with 12 bases spanning the gap. Germline CDR1 reads MNHEY; CDR2 reads SVGAGI. The CDR3 here is CASRPGPNTEAFF. The CDR3 DNA reads TGTGCCAGCCGGCCTGGCCCCAACACTGAAGCTTTCTTT.

This clonotype was counted ten times or more. The J gene is TRBJ1-1, the V gene TRBV13, with 7 bases fitting TRBD1. After removal of 3 bases from V and 1 base from J, the junction contained 8 bases not matched to a gene. The germline V gene has CDR1 PRHDT and CDR2 FYEKMQ (reference sequence). The CDR3 has 16 residues. CDR3 in amino acids: CASSLVLGQQNTEAFF. The CDR3, as DNA: TGTGCCAGCAGCTTGGTATTGGGACAGCAGAACACTGAAGCTTTCTTT.

The table lists this clonotype with many counts. This sequence joins TRBV2 and TRBJ2-5, with D possibly TRBD2 on 5 matching bases. The germline gives CDR1 SNHLY, CDR2 FYNNEI. This CDR3 spans 16 amino acids. V was shortened by 6 bases and J by 7 bases, with 24 bases between the two germline ends. The CDR3 DNA is TGTGCCAGCAGAAAAACCCTACTCGGGAATCATGGGACCCAGTACTTC. The encoded protein is CASRKTLLGNHGTQYF.

In this sample, this clonotype turned up many times. The CDR3 protein is CASSLVGTRQPQHF. The CDR3 region has the DNA TGTGCCAGCAGCTTAGTGGGGACTCGGCAGCCCCAGCATTTT. The gene calls are TRBV7-9 and TRBJ1-5; a weak D match, TRBD1 (5 bases). The CDR3 spans 14 residues. Germline V gene lookup returns CDR1 SEHNR and CDR2 FQNEAQ (reference sequence). V dropped 1 base and J dropped 7 bases, with 11 bases sitting between them.

As regards this clonotype: Given a much more abundant clone one base away, this may be a read error. CDR3 bases: TGTGCCAGCAGCTCCGGGACAGCCCCCAGGGGGAACGAGCTGTACTTC. The encoded protein is CASSSGTAPRGNELYF. The J gene is TRBJ2-7, the V gene TRBV11-1; 7 bases agree with TRBD1. CDR3 size: 16 residues. CDR1 is SGHAT, CDR2 FQDESV, per germline (reference sequence).

The chain links TRBV19 to TRBJ2-2, with TRBD2 matching 9 bases. The CDR3 is 15 amino acids. Looked up from germline, CDR1 is LNHDA and CDR2 is SQIVND (reference sequence). Trimming at V came to 8 bases and at J to 4 bases, leaving 8 bases not matched to a gene. The CDR3 sequence is CASGPSGLATGELFF. The CDR3 DNA sequence: TGTGCCAGTGGCCCCTCGGGACTAGCCACCGGGGAGCTGTTTTTT.

This clonotype was seen at least ten times. The V call is TRBV20-1, the J call TRBJ2-7, with 11 bases that match TRBD1. There are 21 residues in the CDR3. Germline lookup yields CDR1 DFQATT and CDR2 SNEGSKA (reference sequence). Losses at the gene ends were 0 bases for V and 3 bases for J; bases not matched to a gene: 22. CDR3 bases: TGCAGTGCTAGAGACACCTTTTCGTTGGACAGGGGGCTTAAGCGAGTCTACGAGCAGTACTTC. This encodes CSARDTFSLDRGLKRVYEQYF.

The sample holds a few counts of this clonotype. One base away lies a much larger clone, so this may be a sequencing read error. This chain uses TRBV29-1 with TRBJ1-1; a weak D match, TRBD1 (5 bases). The CDR3 runs to 13 residues. V shed 6 bases and J shed 1 base, with 12 bases lying between them. CDR1 and CDR2 from the germline V gene are SQVTM and ANQGSEA. Here the CDR3 DNA reads TGCAGCGTAGACAGTGGACCGAACACTGAAGCTTTCTTT. This encodes CSVDSGPNTEAFF.

The rearrangement uses TRBV12-3 or TRBV12-4 and TRBJ1-1, with D perhaps TRBD1 (5 bases). The length of the CDR3 is 13 residues. V was clipped by 5 bases and J by 8 bases, with 15 bases between them. The CDR3 is CASSPHGTAEAFF. The CDR3 bases are TGTGCCAGCAGTCCCCACGGGACGGCCGAAGCTTTCTTT.

The CDR3 sequence: CASSLSGGGLYEQYF. Here the CDR3 DNA reads TGTGCCAGCAGCTTATCGGGCGGGGGCCTCTACGAGCAGTACTTC. This chain connects TRBV7-9 to TRBJ2-7; a possible D gene is TRBD2 (7 bases). Per the germline V gene, CDR1 is SEHNR and CDR2 is FQNEAQ (reference sequence). The CDR3 sequence is 15 residues long. The V end lost 2 bases, the J end lost 3 bases, and 14 bases lay between the germline ends.

This chain links TRBV6-2 or TRBV6-3 with TRBJ2-2, with 8 nucleotides matching TRBD1. Germline-derived CDR1 and CDR2 are MNHEY and SVGEGT. The CDR3 totals 13 residues. J gave up 6 bases and V 6 bases, and 3 bases lay outside the gene matches. The CDR3 DNA follows: TGTGCCAGCAGGACAGGGGAGCCCGGGGAGCTGTTTTTT. Amino acid sequence: CASRTGEPGELFF.